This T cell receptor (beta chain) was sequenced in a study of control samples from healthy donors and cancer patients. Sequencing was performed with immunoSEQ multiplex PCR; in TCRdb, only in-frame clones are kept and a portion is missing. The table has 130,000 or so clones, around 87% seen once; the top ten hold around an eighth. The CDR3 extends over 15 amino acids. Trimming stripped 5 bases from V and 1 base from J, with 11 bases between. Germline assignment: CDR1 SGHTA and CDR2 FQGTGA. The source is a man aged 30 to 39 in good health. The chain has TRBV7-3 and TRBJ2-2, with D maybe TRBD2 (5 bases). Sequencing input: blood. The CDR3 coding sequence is TGTGCCAGCAGCGTTGGCGGGCAGAACACCGGGGAGCTGTTTTTT. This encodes CASSVGGQNTGELFF.